The clone carrying this TCR beta chain was counted only a few times. Its specificity is not known. A sample-barcoded 5' primer and a J-beta primer mix were used in a second PCR of roughly 7 to 11 cycles. From the 5' RACE reads, TCRdb called clonotypes with MiXCR, one entry per CDR3 protein. Among just over 1 million distinct CDR3 sequences listed, 45% were seen once. CDR3 length: 16 amino acids. V lost 1 base, J lost 1 base, and 13 bases lay in between. CDR1 is SGHVS, CDR2 FQNEAQ, per germline. The entry originates in a study of blood T cells in healthy people across ages. Study outcomes and limitations: Changes seen in expanded clonotypes were possibly confounded by donor CMV status left unknown. Across the age range, TCR beta diversity per million T cells fell in a roughly linear way.

This chain uses TRBV7-8 with TRBJ2-5, with D uncertain. What was sequenced was blood. This TCR came from a woman in her sixties or seventies in good health. The CDR3 nucleotides are TGTGCCAGCAGCTTAGGAGGTGGACCGGGCCAAGAGACCCAGTACTTC. This gives the protein CASSLGGGPGQETQYF.